This T cell receptor (beta chain) is from a study of blood T cell repertoires in COVID-19. Study summary: Sources were T cells, B-cell-depleted T cells, or PBMCs; the material itself was cDNA or gDNA.

Individuals aged roughly 18 to 95 years were recruited from fewer than 30 US areas. Cohort 3 donors counted as recovered after two negative PCRs, clearance, or resolved symptoms. In this sample, this clone turned up once. The CDR3 is 17 amino acids. The V end was cut by 0 bases, the J end by 0 bases, with 14 bases between. Germline CDR1 reads SGHRS; CDR2 reads YFSETQ. In the original processing: From reference gene primer amplification, estimates of nucleated cell counts were derived. Data came from immunoSEQ multiplex PCR; TCRdb stores just in-frame clones and leaves some out. V and J calls and clone size are as listed in that table; D and trimming were resolved from the DNA. This sample has 150,000 or so clones, with approximately 80% found just once.

The source material was PBMCs or T cells enriched from blood (not recorded which). The chain combines TRBV5-1 with TRBJ2-3; D perhaps matches TRBD2 (6 bases). The receptor comes from a woman aged 55-75 years who had recovered from COVID-19. CDR3 sequence reads: CASSLATSSASTDTQYF. The CDR3 DNA reads TGCGCCAGCAGCTTGGCCACGTCTAGCGCGAGCACAGATACGCAGTATTTT.